This T cell receptor beta chain was recovered during a study of radiotherapy plus CTLA-4 blockade in lung cancer. The overall study: There were objective responses in 18% of patients, and more than 30% had disease control. General study points: According to reports, early shifts in blood T cell clones, alongside interferon-beta, forecast response most accurately. Radiotherapy with ipilimumab was followed by blood expansion of tumor-derived clones.

V was clipped by 0 bases and J by 7 bases; unmatched bases: 5. The CDR3 runs 13 residues. The germline V gene encodes CDR1 GTSNPN and CDR2 SVGIG (reference sequence). Assay: immunoSEQ multiplex PCR; the TCRdb copy retains only in-frame clones and omits some. The data show roughly 42,000 clones, 50% to 70% seen once. In regard to this clone: Its target is not known.

CTLA-4 blockade using ipilimumab, together with focal radiation, was received by patients with chemo-refractory metastatic non-small-cell lung cancer. This TCR was recovered from a human donor with non-small cell lung cancer who had a partial response to radiotherapy plus ipilimumab. Sequenced material: peripheral blood, taken from a patient treated with radiotherapy plus ipilimumab. This chain uses TRBV30 with TRBJ2-7, with 8 bases lining up with TRBD2. CDR3 protein: CAWSVGRAGEQYF. The CDR3 nucleotides are TGTGCCTGGAGTGTCGGGAGGGCCGGGGAGCAGTACTTC.